This entry is about one T cell receptor (beta chain). Its antigen is currently unknown. These data originate in a study of vaccination effects on CD4 cells after COVID-19. Germline V gives CDR1 SGHVS, CDR2 FQNEAQ. V was trimmed by 1 base and J by 0 bases, leaving 4 bases between them. The length of the CDR3 is 15 residues. Sequencing used immunoSEQ multiplex PCR; TCRdb keeps in-frame clones, though not all of them. In the table there are about 15,000 clones, roughly 75% of which are singletons. After expansion with viral peptide pools in the ViraFEST assay, antigen-specific CD4+ T cells were sequenced. After roughly 11 days in culture, the CD4+ T cells were isolated. Every participant took two doses of the BNT162b2 or mRNA-1273 vaccine.

This rearrangement joins TRBV7-8 to TRBJ1-6; D is ambiguous. The sequenced sample was CD4+ T cells from PBMCs cultured with HCoV-NL63 spike peptides, obtained after COVID-19 vaccination. The clonotype comes from a human donor who received a COVID-19 vaccine. As DNA, the CDR3 is TGTGCCAGCAGCTTAGACAGCTCCTATAATTCACCCCTCCACTTT. The encoded protein is CASSLDSSYNSPLHF.